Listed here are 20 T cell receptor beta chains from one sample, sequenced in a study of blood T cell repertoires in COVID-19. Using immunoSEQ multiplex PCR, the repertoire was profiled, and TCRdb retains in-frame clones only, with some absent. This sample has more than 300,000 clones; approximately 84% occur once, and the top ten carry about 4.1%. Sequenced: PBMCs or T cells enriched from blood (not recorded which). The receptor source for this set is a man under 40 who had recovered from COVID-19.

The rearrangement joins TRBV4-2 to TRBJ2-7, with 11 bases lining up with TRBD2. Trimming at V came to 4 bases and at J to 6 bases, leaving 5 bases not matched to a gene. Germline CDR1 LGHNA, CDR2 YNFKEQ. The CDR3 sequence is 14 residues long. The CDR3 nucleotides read TGTGCCAGCAGCCCGGGACTAGCGGCGACCGAGCAGTACTTC. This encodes CASSPGLAATEQYF.

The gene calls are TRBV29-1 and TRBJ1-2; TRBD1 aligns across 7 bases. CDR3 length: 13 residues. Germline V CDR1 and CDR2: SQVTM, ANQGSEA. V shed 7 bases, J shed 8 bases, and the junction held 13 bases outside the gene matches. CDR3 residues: CSGQVRGLHGYTF. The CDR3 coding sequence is TGCAGCGGCCAAGTAAGGGGGCTGCACGGCTACACCTTC.

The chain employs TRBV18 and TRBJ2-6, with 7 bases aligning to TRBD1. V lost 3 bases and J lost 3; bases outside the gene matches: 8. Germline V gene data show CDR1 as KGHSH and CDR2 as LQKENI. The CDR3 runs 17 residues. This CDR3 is CASSPDAGGFGANVLTF. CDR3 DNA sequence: TGTGCCAGCTCACCGGACGCAGGGGGATTTGGGGCCAACGTCCTGACTTTC.

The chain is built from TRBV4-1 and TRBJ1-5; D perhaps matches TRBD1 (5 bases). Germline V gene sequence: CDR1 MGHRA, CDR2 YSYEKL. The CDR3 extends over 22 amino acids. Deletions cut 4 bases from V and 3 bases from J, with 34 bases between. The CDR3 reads CASSPSHGLTGQKMGYNQPQHF. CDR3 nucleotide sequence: TGCGCCAGCAGCCCCAGCCATGGTTTAACAGGACAAAAAATGGGTTACAATCAGCCCCAGCATTTT.

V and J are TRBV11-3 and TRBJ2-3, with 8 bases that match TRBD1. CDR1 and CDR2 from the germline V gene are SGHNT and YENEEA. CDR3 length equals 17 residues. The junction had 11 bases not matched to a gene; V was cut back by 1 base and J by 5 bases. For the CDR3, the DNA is TGTGCCAGCAGCTTAGCGGAGGGACAGGCTGGGGGAGATACGCAGTATTTT. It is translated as CASSLAEGQAGGDTQYF.

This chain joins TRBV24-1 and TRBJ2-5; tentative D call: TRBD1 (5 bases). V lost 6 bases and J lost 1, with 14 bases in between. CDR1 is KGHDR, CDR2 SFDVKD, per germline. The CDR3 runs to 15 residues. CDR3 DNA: TGTGCCACCAGTCTTACAGGAACCTCCCAAGAGACCCAGTACTTC. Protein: CATSLTGTSQETQYF.

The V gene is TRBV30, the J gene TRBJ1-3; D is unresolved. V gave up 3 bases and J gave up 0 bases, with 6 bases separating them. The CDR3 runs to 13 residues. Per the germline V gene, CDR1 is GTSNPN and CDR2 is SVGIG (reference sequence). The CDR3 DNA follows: TGTGCCTGGAGGAGAGGCTCTGGAAACACCATATATTTT. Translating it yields CAWRRGSGNTIYF.

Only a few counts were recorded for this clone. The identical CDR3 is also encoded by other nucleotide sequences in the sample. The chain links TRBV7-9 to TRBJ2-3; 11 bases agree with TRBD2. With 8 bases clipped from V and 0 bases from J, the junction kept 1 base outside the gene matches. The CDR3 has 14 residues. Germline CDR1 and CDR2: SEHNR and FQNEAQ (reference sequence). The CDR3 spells CASLAGGSTDTQYF. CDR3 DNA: TGTGCCAGCTTAGCGGGAGGGAGCACAGATACGCAGTATTTT.

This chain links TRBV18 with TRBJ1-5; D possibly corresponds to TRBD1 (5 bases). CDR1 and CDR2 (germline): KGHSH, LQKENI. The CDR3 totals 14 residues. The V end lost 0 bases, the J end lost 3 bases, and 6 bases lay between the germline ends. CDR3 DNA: TGTGCCAGCTCACCACCAGGGGACAATCAGCCCCAGCATTTT. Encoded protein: CASSPPGDNQPQHF.

The CDR3 reads CASSFWAGVKTGEQFF. The CDR3 DNA reads as TGTGCCAGCAGCTTTTGGGCGGGAGTGAAAACGGGTGAGCAGTTCTTC. The chain combines TRBV13 with TRBJ2-1; 7 positions agree with TRBD2. The length of the CDR3 is 16 residues. Trimming removed 3 bases from V and 9 bases from J; junction bases left unmatched: 14. The germline V gene has CDR1 PRHDT and CDR2 FYEKMQ (reference sequence).

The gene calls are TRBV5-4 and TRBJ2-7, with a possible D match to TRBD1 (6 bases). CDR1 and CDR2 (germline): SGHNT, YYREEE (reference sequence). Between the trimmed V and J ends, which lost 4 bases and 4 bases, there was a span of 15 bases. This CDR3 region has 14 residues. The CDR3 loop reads CASSVRDNLYEQYF. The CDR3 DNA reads TGTGCCAGCAGCGTACGGGACAACCTTTACGAGCAGTACTTC.

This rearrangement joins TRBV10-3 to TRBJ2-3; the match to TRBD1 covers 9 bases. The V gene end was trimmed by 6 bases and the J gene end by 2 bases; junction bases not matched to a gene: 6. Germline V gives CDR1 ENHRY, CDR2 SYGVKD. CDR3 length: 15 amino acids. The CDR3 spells CAIRGQGEDTDTQYF. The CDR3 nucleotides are TGTGCCATCAGGGGACAGGGCGAAGACACAGATACGCAGTATTTT.

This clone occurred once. The DNA for the CDR3 is TGTGCCAGCAGCCCAAGTGGGAGGGTAGGACACGAGCAGTACTTC. It specifies CASSPSGRVGHEQYF. The genes are TRBV7-6 and TRBJ2-7; TRBD2 aligns across 7 bases. V was clipped by 5 bases and J by 5 bases; unmatched bases: 12. Germline V gene data show CDR1 as SGHVS and CDR2 as FNYEAQ. The CDR3 loop spans 15 amino acids. Full variable domain (rest looked up from reference TRBV7-6 and TRBJ2-7): GAGVSQSPRYKVTKRGQDVALRCDPISGHVSLYWYRQALGQGPEFLTYFNYEAQQDKSGLPNDRFSAERPEGSISTLTIQRTEQRDSAMYRCASSPSGRVGHEQYFGPGTRLTVT.

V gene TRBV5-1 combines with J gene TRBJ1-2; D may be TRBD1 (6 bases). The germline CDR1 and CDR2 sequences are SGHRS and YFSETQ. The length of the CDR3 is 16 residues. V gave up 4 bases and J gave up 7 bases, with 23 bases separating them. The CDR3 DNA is TGCGCCAGCAGCCCTTCACGGGACACCATTGGAGGTGGCTACACCTTC. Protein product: CASSPSRDTIGGGYTF.

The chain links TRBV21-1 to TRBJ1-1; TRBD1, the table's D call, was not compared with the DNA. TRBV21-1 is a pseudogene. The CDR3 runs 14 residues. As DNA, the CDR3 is TGTGCCAGCAGGAAGACAGAGCTGAACACTGAAGCTTTCTTT. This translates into CASRKTELNTEAFF.

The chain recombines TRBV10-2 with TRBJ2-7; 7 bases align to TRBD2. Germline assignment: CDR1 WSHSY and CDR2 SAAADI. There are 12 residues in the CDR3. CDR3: CAGGSGLYEQYF. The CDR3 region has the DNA TGCGCTGGGGGTAGCGGGCTCTACGAGCAGTACTTC.

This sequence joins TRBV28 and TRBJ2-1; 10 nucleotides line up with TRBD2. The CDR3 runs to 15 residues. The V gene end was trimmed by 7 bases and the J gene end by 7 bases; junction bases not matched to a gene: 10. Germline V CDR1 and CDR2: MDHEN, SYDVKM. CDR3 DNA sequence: TGTGCCAGCAACCCAGCGGGAGGGCCGAGAAATGAGCAGTTCTTC. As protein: CASNPAGGPRNEQFF.

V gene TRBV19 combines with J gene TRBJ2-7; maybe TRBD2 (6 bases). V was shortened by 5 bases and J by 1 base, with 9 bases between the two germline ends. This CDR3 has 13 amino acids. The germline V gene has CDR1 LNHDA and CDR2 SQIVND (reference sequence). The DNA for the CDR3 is TGTGCCAGTAGTGGGGGGATTTCCTACGAGCAGTACTTC. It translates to CASSGGISYEQYF.

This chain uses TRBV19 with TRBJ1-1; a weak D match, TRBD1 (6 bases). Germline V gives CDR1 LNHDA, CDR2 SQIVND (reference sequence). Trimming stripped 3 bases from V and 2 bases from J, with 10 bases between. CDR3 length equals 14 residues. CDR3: CASSMQGINTEAFF. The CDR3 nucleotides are TGTGCCAGTAGTATGCAGGGGATAAACACTGAAGCTTTCTTT.

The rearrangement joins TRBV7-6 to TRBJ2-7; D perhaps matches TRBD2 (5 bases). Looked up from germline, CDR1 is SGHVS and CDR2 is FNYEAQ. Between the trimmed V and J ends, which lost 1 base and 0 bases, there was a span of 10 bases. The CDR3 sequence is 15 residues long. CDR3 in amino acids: CASSLGEGLSYEQYF. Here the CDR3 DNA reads TGTGCCAGCAGCTTAGGAGAGGGCCTCTCCTACGAGCAGTACTTC.